One sample yielded the 7 T cell receptor beta chains listed below, sequenced in a study of CD8+ T cells in alopecia areata. Extracted RNA was reverse transcribed into cDNA, the sequencing template. Produced via immunoSEQ multiplex PCR; TCRdb's table is partial and in-frame only. The sample yields approximately 150,000 clones, around 87% seen once. This material consisted of CD8+ T cells sorted from blood, taken at week 0. Receptors were obtained from a human donor with alopecia areata.

This clone was counted only a few times. The J gene is TRBJ1-5, the V gene TRBV27; D ambiguous. V shed 8 bases and J shed 0 bases, with 8 bases lying between them. CDR3 length: 13 amino acids. In germline, CDR1 is MNHEY, CDR2 SMNVEV (reference sequence). The CDR3 reads CASALYSNQPQHF. For the CDR3, the DNA is TGTGCCAGCGCTCTCTATAGCAATCAGCCCCAGCATTTT.

This chain connects TRBV7-9 to TRBJ2-1, with TRBD2 matching over 7 bases. Germline trimming cut 4 bases from V and 4 bases from J; bases unmatched to any gene: 19. The length of the CDR3 is 19 residues. CDR1 and CDR2 from the germline V gene are SEHNR and FQNEAQ (reference sequence). The CDR3 spells CASSSPSPPKTSSYNEQFF. The CDR3 nucleotides are TGTGCCAGCAGCTCACCGTCCCCCCCCAAGACTAGCTCGTACAATGAGCAGTTCTTC. Based on the CDR3 plus reference TRBV7-9 and TRBJ2-1, the full variable domain is DTGVSQNPRHKITKRGQNVTFRCDPISEHNRLYWYRQTLGQGPEFLTYFQNEAQLEKSRLLSDRFSAERPKGSFSTLEIQRTEQGDSAMYLCASSSPSPPKTSSYNEQFFGPGTRLTVL.

This rearrangement joins TRBV19 to TRBJ2-7; 7 nucleotides match TRBD2. Germline V gives CDR1 LNHDA, CDR2 SQIVND (reference sequence). The CDR3 runs to 15 residues. Germline trimming cut 4 bases from V and 2 bases from J; bases unmatched to any gene: 8. CDR3 bases: TGTGCCAGTAGTACCAGCGGGGTAGGCGCCTACGAGCAGTACTTC. As protein: CASSTSGVGAYEQYF.

The DNA of the CDR3 is TGCGCCAGCAGCTATAGGGACGGGGAAGGTGAAAAACTGTTTTTT. Amino acid sequence: CASSYRDGEGEKLFF. The genes are TRBV4-1 and TRBJ1-4, with TRBD1 as a possible D gene (5 bases). Germline V gene data show CDR1 as MGHRA and CDR2 as YSYEKL. Trimming shortened V by 5 bases and J by 7 bases, and 17 bases separated the two germline ends. This CDR3 region has 15 residues.

V and J are TRBV2 and TRBJ2-1; tentative D call: TRBD2 (5 bases). The germline V gene encodes CDR1 SNHLY and CDR2 FYNNEI. The CDR3 extends over 12 amino acids. Trimming pared 10 bases from V and 7 bases from J, leaving 14 bases between. The CDR3 nucleotides are TGTGCCACCCAGACGGGGAGAAATGAGCAGTTCTTC. Translating it yields CATQTGRNEQFF.

The chain links TRBV6-5 to TRBJ1-5, with 7 bases identical to TRBD1. V lost 4 bases and J lost 5; bases outside the gene matches: 5. The CDR3 sequence is 14 residues long. From germline, CDR1 is MNHEY and CDR2 SVGAGI. The CDR3 loop is CASSSQGGDQPQHF. For the CDR3, the DNA is TGTGCCAGCAGTTCCCAGGGGGGGGATCAGCCCCAGCATTTT.

This clone was recorded once. This chain connects TRBV19 to TRBJ1-1; perhaps TRBD1 as D (5 bases). The germline V and J ends were trimmed by 5 bases and 3 bases, with 10 bases remaining between them. From germline, CDR1 is LNHDA and CDR2 SQIVND (reference sequence). The CDR3 runs 13 residues. The DNA for the CDR3 is TGTGCCAGTAGTTGGGGGTCCCACACTGAAGCTTTCTTT. Encoded protein: CASSWGSHTEAFF. The full variable domain, rest sourced from reference TRBV19 and TRBJ1-1, is DGGITQSPKYLFRKEGQNVTLSCEQNLNHDAMYWYRQDPGQGLRLIYYSQIVNDFQKGDIAEGYSVSREKKESFPLTVTSAQKNPTAFYLCASSWGSHTEAFFGQGTRLTVV.